This is a list of T cell receptor beta chains from one sample in a study of technical replicates of blood from a few donors. Using immunoSEQ multiplex PCR, the repertoire was profiled, and TCRdb retains in-frame clones only, with some absent. The repertoire consists of around 70,000 clones, with nearly 98% occurring once and the leading ten covering 0.2% to 0.25%. The sample comprised T cells isolated from PBMCs. These receptor sequences come from a human donor in good health. CDR3s include the opening cysteine and the closing phenylalanine or tryptophan. Each record gives: D gene, J gene, V gene, clone size, CDR3 DNA, CDR3 protein. A D gene is named only where the DNA matches it firmly. Size is omitted from some rows. Given values are once, few, many or a class for expanded clones.

D gene: NA
J gene: TRBJ2-6
V gene: TRBV11-2
clone size: NA
CDR3 DNA: TGTGCCAGCAGCCCATCCCCACGGGGGGCTGAAGGGGCCAACGTCCTGACTTTC
CDR3 protein: CASSPSPRGAEGANVLTF

D gene: NA
J gene: TRBJ2-3
V gene: TRBV5-4
clone size: NA
CDR3 DNA: TGTGCCAGCAGCTTGGATGCGGGACGCACAGATACGCAGTATTTT
CDR3 protein: CASSLDAGRTDTQYF

D gene: TRBD2
J gene: TRBJ2-2
V gene: TRBV7-8
clone size: NA
CDR3 DNA: TGTGCCAGCAGCTTAGCGGATATAGCGGGAGGGACCGGGGAGCTGTTTTTT
CDR3 protein: CASSLADIAGGTGELFF

D gene: TRBD2
J gene: TRBJ2-7
V gene: TRBV7-2
clone size: NA
CDR3 DNA: TGTGCCAGCAGCTCGCTAGGACTAGACTCGTACGAGCAGTACTTC
CDR3 protein: CASSSLGLDSYEQYF

D gene: NA
J gene: TRBJ2-7
V gene: TRBV11-3
clone size: NA
CDR3 DNA: TGTGCCAGCAGCTTAACACGGTTGGGGCGTTACGAGCAGTACTTC
CDR3 protein: CASSLTRLGRYEQYF

D gene: TRBD1
J gene: TRBJ1-4
V gene: TRBV10-3
clone size: NA
CDR3 DNA: TGTGCCATCAGTGAGGGGGGGACAGGCCAGTGGAATGAAAAACTGTTTTTT
CDR3 protein: CAISEGGTGQWNEKLFF

D gene: TRBD1
J gene: TRBJ2-1
V gene: TRBV29-1
clone size: NA
CDR3 DNA: TGCAGCGTTGTTTATCCATCGGGACAGGGGAGGACCAGCTCCTACAATGAGCAGTTCTTC
CDR3 protein: CSVVYPSGQGRTSSYNEQFF

D gene: NA
J gene: TRBJ2-1
V gene: TRBV4-1
clone size: NA
CDR3 DNA: TGCGCCAGCAGCAGCACGGGGGAGTACAATGAGCAGTTCTTC
CDR3 protein: CASSSTGEYNEQFF

D gene: NA
J gene: TRBJ2-6
V gene: TRBV27
clone size: NA
CDR3 DNA: TGTGCCAGCAGTCCGCTGAACAGGGAACAGGCTGGGGCCAACGTCCTGACTTTC
CDR3 protein: CASSPLNREQAGANVLTF

D gene: NA
J gene: TRBJ1-5
V gene: TRBV30
clone size: NA
CDR3 DNA: TGTGCCTGGGAACAGGGATTTAATCAGCCCCAGCATTTT
CDR3 protein: CAWEQGFNQPQHF

D gene: NA
J gene: TRBJ1-1
V gene: TRBV6-5
clone size: NA
CDR3 DNA: TGTGCCAGCATAGCCACTGAAGCTTTCTTT
CDR3 protein: CASIATEAFF

D gene: NA
J gene: TRBJ2-5
V gene: TRBV9
clone size: once
CDR3 DNA: TGTGCCAGCAGCCCAGGACTGTCCCGAGGTCGAGAGACCCAGTACTTC
CDR3 protein: CASSPGLSRGRETQYF

D gene: NA
J gene: TRBJ1-1
V gene: TRBV2
clone size: few
CDR3 DNA: TGTGCCAGCAGTTCCGTAGGGGAGAACACTGAAGCTTTCTTT
CDR3 protein: CASSSVGENTEAFF

D gene: TRBD1
J gene: TRBJ1-1
V gene: TRBV2
clone size: NA
CDR3 DNA: TGTGCCAGCAGGGGGGACAGGGGGCTGAACACTGAAGCTTTCTTT
CDR3 protein: CASRGDRGLNTEAFF

D gene: NA
J gene: TRBJ1-1
V gene: TRBV6-1
clone size: once
CDR3 DNA: TGTGCCAGCAGTGAAGTGGAGCTTCGGACTGAAGCTTTCTTT
CDR3 protein: CASSEVELRTEAFF

D gene: TRBD1
J gene: TRBJ1-4
V gene: TRBV11-2
clone size: NA
CDR3 DNA: TGTGCCAGCAGCTTATTTTGGGACAGTGCAACTAATGAAAAACTGTTTTTT
CDR3 protein: CASSLFWDSATNEKLFF

D gene: NA
J gene: TRBJ2-1
V gene: TRBV6-1
clone size: NA
CDR3 DNA: TGTGCCAGCAGTCTAGACTGGACAGAAAACAATGAGCAGTTCTTC
CDR3 protein: CASSLDWTENNEQFF

D gene: NA
J gene: TRBJ1-2
V gene: TRBV14
clone size: NA
CDR3 DNA: TGTGCCAGCAGCCTCAGGGGAGCGAGTGGCTACACCTTC
CDR3 protein: CASSLRGASGYTF

D gene: TRBD1
J gene: TRBJ1-5
V gene: TRBV28
clone size: NA
CDR3 DNA: TGTGCCAGCAGTATGGACAGGGAAAATCAGCCCCAGCATTTT
CDR3 protein: CASSMDRENQPQHF

D gene: NA
J gene: TRBJ1-2
V gene: TRBV29-1
clone size: NA
CDR3 DNA: TGCAGCGTTGCAATTCCAGGAAACTATGGCTACACCTTC
CDR3 protein: CSVAIPGNYGYTF

D gene: TRBD1
J gene: TRBJ1-2
V gene: TRBV13
clone size: NA
CDR3 DNA: TGTGCCAGCAGCAGAGGACCCGGGACAGTGAGTCCCTATGGCTACACCTTC
CDR3 protein: CASSRGPGTVSPYGYTF

D gene: TRBD1
J gene: TRBJ2-5
V gene: TRBV27
clone size: NA
CDR3 DNA: TGTGCCAGCAGTCCCGGGACAGGGAGGTCCCGCGAAGAGACCCAGTACTTC
CDR3 protein: CASSPGTGRSREETQYF

D gene: NA
J gene: TRBJ2-7
V gene: TRBV27
clone size: NA
CDR3 DNA: TGTGCCAGCAGTTCGGCGGGTATAGCACCCTACGAGCAGTACTTC
CDR3 protein: CASSSAGIAPYEQYF

D gene: NA
J gene: TRBJ2-6
V gene: TRBV6-1
clone size: NA
CDR3 DNA: TGTGCCAGTAGACAGCCCGGGGCCAACGTCCTGACTTTC
CDR3 protein: CASRQPGANVLTF

D gene: NA
J gene: TRBJ2-1
V gene: TRBV28
clone size: once
CDR3 DNA: TGTGCCGTTGGGGGAGGACGCAATGAGCAGTTCTTC
CDR3 protein: CAVGGGRNEQFF

D gene: TRBD2
J gene: TRBJ2-2
V gene: TRBV4-2
clone size: NA
CDR3 DNA: TGTGCCAGCAGCCCGGTTAGCGGGGATGTCACCGGGGAGCTGTTTTTT
CDR3 protein: CASSPVSGDVTGELFF

D gene: TRBD2
J gene: TRBJ2-1
V gene: TRBV4-2
clone size: once
CDR3 DNA: TGTGCCAGCAGCCTAGCGGGAGGGACATACAATGAGCAGTTCTTC
CDR3 protein: CASSLAGGTYNEQFF

D gene: NA
J gene: TRBJ2-2
V gene: TRBV18
clone size: NA
CDR3 DNA: TGTGCCAGCTCACCAAATGAATGGCAAGACACCGGGGAGCTGTTTTTT
CDR3 protein: CASSPNEWQDTGELFF

D gene: TRBD1
J gene: TRBJ1-1
V gene: TRBV28
clone size: NA
CDR3 DNA: TGTGCCAGCAGGGGAGGCTGGCAGGGGGGAGCCGCTGAAGCTTTCTTT
CDR3 protein: CASRGGWQGGAAEAFF

D gene: NA
J gene: TRBJ2-2
V gene: TRBV11-2
clone size: NA
CDR3 DNA: TGTGCCAGCAGCTTAGCCCTCGGGGGATGGGAGCTGTTTTTT
CDR3 protein: CASSLALGGWELFF

D gene: NA
J gene: TRBJ2-2
V gene: TRBV28
clone size: NA
CDR3 DNA: TGTGCCAGCAGTTTTTTCCAGGTGAACACCGGGGAGCTGTTTTTT
CDR3 protein: CASSFFQVNTGELFF

D gene: NA
J gene: TRBJ2-7
V gene: TRBV11-2
clone size: NA
CDR3 DNA: TGTGCCAGCAGCTCCCTGAGGGAGGCACCCTACGAGCAGTACTTC
CDR3 protein: CASSSLREAPYEQYF

D gene: NA
J gene: TRBJ2-7
V gene: TRBV29-1
clone size: NA
CDR3 DNA: TGCAGCGCCGAAAGCACAGGGTACGAGCAGTACTTC
CDR3 protein: CSAESTGYEQYF

D gene: TRBD1
J gene: TRBJ2-1
V gene: TRBV14
clone size: NA
CDR3 DNA: TGTGCCAGCAGCCAAGATAAAACAGGGGGCAATGAGCAGTTCTTC
CDR3 protein: CASSQDKTGGNEQFF

D gene: TRBD1
J gene: TRBJ2-2
V gene: TRBV27
clone size: once
CDR3 DNA: TGTGCCAGCAGTTTACCTGGACAGGGGCTGCCCGGGGAGCTGTTTTTT
CDR3 protein: CASSLPGQGLPGELFF

D gene: TRBD1
J gene: TRBJ1-2
V gene: TRBV6-1
clone size: NA
CDR3 DNA: TGTGCCAGCAGTGGCCAGGACAGGGGGCGTGATGGCTACACCTTC
CDR3 protein: CASSGQDRGRDGYTF

D gene: TRBD1
J gene: TRBJ1-1
V gene: TRBV29-1
clone size: NA
CDR3 DNA: TGCAGCGTTGTAGGGCGACAGGGGCCTGAAGCTTTCTTT
CDR3 protein: CSVVGRQGPEAFF

D gene: NA
J gene: TRBJ1-2
V gene: TRBV10-3
clone size: NA
CDR3 DNA: TGTGCCATCAGTCTAAATTTGGTAGCTAACTATGGCTACACCTTC
CDR3 protein: CAISLNLVANYGYTF

D gene: TRBD2
J gene: TRBJ2-1
V gene: TRBV5-1
clone size: NA
CDR3 DNA: TGCGCCAGCAGCTTGGCGCTAGCGGGGACCTCCTACAATGAGCAGTTCTTC
CDR3 protein: CASSLALAGTSYNEQFF

D gene: TRBD1
J gene: TRBJ2-2
V gene: TRBV2
clone size: once
CDR3 DNA: TGTGCCAGCAGCCGGACAGGGAATACCGGGGAGCTGTTTTTT
CDR3 protein: CASSRTGNTGELFF

D gene: TRBD1
J gene: TRBJ2-7
V gene: TRBV30
clone size: NA
CDR3 DNA: TGTGCCTGGGACAAGGGACAGGCCTCCTACGAGCAGTACTTC
CDR3 protein: CAWDKGQASYEQYF

D gene: NA
J gene: TRBJ2-1
V gene: TRBV7-7
clone size: NA
CDR3 DNA: TGTGCTAGCCGAATCAGGGATGCGCCCCAGAATGAGCAGTTCTTC
CDR3 protein: CASRIRDAPQNEQFF

D gene: TRBD1
J gene: TRBJ1-1
V gene: TRBV28
clone size: NA
CDR3 DNA: TGTGCCAGCAGTTCCGGGACAGGGCTGAACACTGAAGCTTTCTTT
CDR3 protein: CASSSGTGLNTEAFF

D gene: NA
J gene: TRBJ2-2
V gene: TRBV11-2
clone size: NA
CDR3 DNA: TGTGCCAGCAGCCCCACCAGCGCGGCCGGGGAGCTGTTTTTT
CDR3 protein: CASSPTSAAGELFF

D gene: NA
J gene: TRBJ1-1
V gene: TRBV7-9
clone size: NA
CDR3 DNA: TGTGCCAGCAGCCCGTATGTCGCGGTGAACACTGAAGCTTTCTTT
CDR3 protein: CASSPYVAVNTEAFF

D gene: NA
J gene: TRBJ1-4
V gene: TRBV7-9
clone size: NA
CDR3 DNA: TGTGCCAGCAGGCCCTACAGGGTAGATCGTTATGAAAAACTGTTTTTT
CDR3 protein: CASRPYRVDRYEKLFF

D gene: TRBD2
J gene: TRBJ2-1
V gene: TRBV9
clone size: once
CDR3 DNA: TGTGCCAGCAGCGTAGGACTAGCGGCCACCTACAATGAGCAGTTCTTC
CDR3 protein: CASSVGLAATYNEQFF

D gene: TRBD1
J gene: TRBJ1-5
V gene: TRBV2
clone size: NA
CDR3 DNA: TGTGCCAGCAGCGGGGACAGTTGGAATCAGCCCCAGCATTTT
CDR3 protein: CASSGDSWNQPQHF

D gene: NA
J gene: TRBJ2-5
V gene: TRBV5-5
clone size: NA
CDR3 DNA: TGTGCCAGCAGCTCGATGGACAAATCGATTACAGAACAAGAGACCCAGTACTTC
CDR3 protein: CASSSMDKSITEQETQYF

D gene: NA
J gene: TRBJ2-3
V gene: TRBV5-1
clone size: NA
CDR3 DNA: TGCGCCAGCGAATCCGGGACAGCCCGGGGGGATACGCAGTATTTT
CDR3 protein: CASESGTARGDTQYF

D gene: NA
J gene: TRBJ1-1
V gene: TRBV27
clone size: once
CDR3 DNA: TGTGCCAGCAGTGCCCACAGGTTTACGAACACTGAAGCTTTCTTT
CDR3 protein: CASSAHRFTNTEAFF

D gene: TRBD1
J gene: TRBJ2-7
V gene: TRBV28
clone size: NA
CDR3 DNA: TGTGCCAGCTATGGCCCGGGACAGGGTTACGAGCAGTACTTC
CDR3 protein: CASYGPGQGYEQYF

D gene: NA
J gene: TRBJ2-7
V gene: TRBV7-6
clone size: NA
CDR3 DNA: TGTGCCAGCAGCTTAGCGGTCGGGTCCTACGAGCAGTACTTC
CDR3 protein: CASSLAVGSYEQYF

D gene: NA
J gene: TRBJ2-3
V gene: TRBV19
clone size: NA
CDR3 DNA: TGTGCCAGTAGTATCGTCCGCACAGATACGCAGTATTTT
CDR3 protein: CASSIVRTDTQYF

D gene: NA
J gene: TRBJ1-2
V gene: TRBV29-1
clone size: NA
CDR3 DNA: TGCAGCGTTCGGTTGGAGAACTATGGCTACACCTTC
CDR3 protein: CSVRLENYGYTF